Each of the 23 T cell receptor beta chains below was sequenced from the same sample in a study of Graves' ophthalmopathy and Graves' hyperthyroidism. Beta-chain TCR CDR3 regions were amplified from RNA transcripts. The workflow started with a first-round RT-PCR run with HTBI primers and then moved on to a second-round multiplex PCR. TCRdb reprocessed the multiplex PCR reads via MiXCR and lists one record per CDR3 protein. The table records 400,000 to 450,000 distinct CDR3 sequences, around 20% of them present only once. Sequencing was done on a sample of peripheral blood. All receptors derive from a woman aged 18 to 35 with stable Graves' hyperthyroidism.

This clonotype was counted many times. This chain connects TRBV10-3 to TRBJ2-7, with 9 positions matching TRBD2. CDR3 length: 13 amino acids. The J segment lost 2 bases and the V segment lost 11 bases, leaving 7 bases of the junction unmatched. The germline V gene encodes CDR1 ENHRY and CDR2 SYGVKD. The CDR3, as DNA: TGTGCCCCCCGACTAGCGGAAACCTACGAGCAGTACTTC. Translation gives CAPRLAETYEQYF.

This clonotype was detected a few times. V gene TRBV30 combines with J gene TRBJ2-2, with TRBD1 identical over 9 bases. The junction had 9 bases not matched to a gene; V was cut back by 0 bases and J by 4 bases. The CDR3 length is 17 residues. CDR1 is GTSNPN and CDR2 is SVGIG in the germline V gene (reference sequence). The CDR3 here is CAWSVKAGQGGTGELFF. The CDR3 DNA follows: TGTGCCTGGAGTGTAAAGGCGGGACAGGGAGGCACCGGGGAGCTGTTTTTT. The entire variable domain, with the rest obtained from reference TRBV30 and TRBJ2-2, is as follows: SQTIHQWPATLVQPVGSPLSLECTVEGTSNPNLYWYRQAAGRGLQLLFYSVGIGQISSEVPQNLSASRPQDRQFILSSKKLLLSDSGFYLCAWSVKAGQGGTGELFFGEGSRLTVL.

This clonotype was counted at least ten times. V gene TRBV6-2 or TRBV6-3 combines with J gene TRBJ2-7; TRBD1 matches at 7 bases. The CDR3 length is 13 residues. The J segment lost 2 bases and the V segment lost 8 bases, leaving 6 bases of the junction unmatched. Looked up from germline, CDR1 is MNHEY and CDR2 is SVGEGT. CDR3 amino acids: CASGRDSTYEQYF. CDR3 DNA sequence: TGTGCCAGCGGCCGGGACAGTACCTACGAGCAGTACTTC.

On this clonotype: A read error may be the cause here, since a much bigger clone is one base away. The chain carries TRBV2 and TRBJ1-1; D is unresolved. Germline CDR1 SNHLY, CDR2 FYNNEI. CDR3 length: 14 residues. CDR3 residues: CASIDVQQNTEVFF. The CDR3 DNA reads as TGTGCCAGCATAGATGTTCAGCAGAACACTGAAGTTTTCTTT. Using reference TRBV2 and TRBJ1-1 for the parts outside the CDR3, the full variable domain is EPEVTQTPSHQVTQMGQEVILRCVPISNHLYFYWYRQILGQKVEFLVSFYNNEISEKSEIFDDQFSVERPDGSNFTLKIRSTKLEDSAMYFCASIDVQQNTEVFFGQGTRLTVV.

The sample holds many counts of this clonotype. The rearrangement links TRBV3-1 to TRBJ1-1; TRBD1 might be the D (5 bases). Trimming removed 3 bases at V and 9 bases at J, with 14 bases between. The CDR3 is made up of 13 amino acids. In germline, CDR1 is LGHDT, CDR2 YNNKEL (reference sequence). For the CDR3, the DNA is TGTGCCAGCAGCCAGCCGGGCAGGGCCCAAGCTTTCTTT. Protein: CASSQPGRAQAFF. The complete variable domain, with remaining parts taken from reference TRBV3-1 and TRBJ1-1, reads DTAVSQTPKYLVTQMGNDKSIKCEQNLGHDTMYWYKQDSKKFLKIMFSYNNKELIINETVPNRFSPKSPDKAHLNLHINSLELGDSAVYFCASSQPGRAQAFFGQGTRLTVV.

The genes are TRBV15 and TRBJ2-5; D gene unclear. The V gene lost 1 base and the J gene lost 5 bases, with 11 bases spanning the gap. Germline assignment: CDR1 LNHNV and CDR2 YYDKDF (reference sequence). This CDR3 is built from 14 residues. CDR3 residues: CATSRAGRWETQYF. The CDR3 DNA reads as TGTGCCACCAGCAGAGCCGGCCGGTGGGAGACCCAGTACTTC.

The CDR3 spells CSVEFADRLGNTIYF. CDR3 bases: TGCAGCGTTGAATTCGCCGACCGGCTGGGAAACACCATATATTTT. The chain has TRBV29-1 and TRBJ1-3; D is unresolved. CDR3 length: 15 residues. The V end was cut by 2 bases, the J end by 4 bases, with 15 bases between. From germline, CDR1 is SQVTM and CDR2 ANQGSEA.

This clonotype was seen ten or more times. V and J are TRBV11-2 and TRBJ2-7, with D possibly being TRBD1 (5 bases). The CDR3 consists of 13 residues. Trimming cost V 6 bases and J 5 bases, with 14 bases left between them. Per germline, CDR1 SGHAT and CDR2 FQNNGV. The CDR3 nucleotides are TGTGCCAGCAGTTTTCAGGGTTCCCACGAGCAGTACTTC. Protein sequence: CASSFQGSHEQYF.

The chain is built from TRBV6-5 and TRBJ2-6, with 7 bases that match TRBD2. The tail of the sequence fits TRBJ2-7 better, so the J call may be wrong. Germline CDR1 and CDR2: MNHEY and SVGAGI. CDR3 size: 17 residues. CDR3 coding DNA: TGTGCCAGCAGTTACTCGATGGGGGGGGGGATCCCCAACGAGCAGTACTTC. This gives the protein CASSYSMGGGIPNEQYF.

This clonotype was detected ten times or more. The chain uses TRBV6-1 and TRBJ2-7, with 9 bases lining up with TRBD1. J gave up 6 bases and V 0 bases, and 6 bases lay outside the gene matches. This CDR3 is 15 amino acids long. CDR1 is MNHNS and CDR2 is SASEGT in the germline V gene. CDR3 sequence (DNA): TGTGCCAGCAGTGAAGCAGCCGGGACAGGGCTCGAGCAGTACTTC. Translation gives CASSEAAGTGLEQYF.

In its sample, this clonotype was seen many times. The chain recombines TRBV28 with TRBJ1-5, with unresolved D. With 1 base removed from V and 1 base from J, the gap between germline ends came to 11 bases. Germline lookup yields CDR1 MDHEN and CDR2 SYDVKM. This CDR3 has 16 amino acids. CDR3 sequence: CASSLLKGFSNQPQHF. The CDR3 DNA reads TGTGCCAGCAGTTTATTAAAGGGCTTCAGCAATCAGCCCCAGCATTTT.

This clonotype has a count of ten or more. CDR3 sequence (DNA): TGTGCCAGCAGTGAAGTAGAGAGAGGGGAGCTGTTTTTT. This encodes CASSEVERGELFF. The chain uses TRBV6-1 and TRBJ2-2; D gene ambiguous. The V gene's germline CDR1 is MNHNS and CDR2 SASEGT. V dropped 1 base and J dropped 8 bases, with 8 bases sitting between them. The CDR3 is 13 residues long.

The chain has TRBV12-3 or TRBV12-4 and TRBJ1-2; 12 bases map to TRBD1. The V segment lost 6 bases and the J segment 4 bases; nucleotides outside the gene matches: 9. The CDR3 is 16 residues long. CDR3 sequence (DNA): TGTGCCAGCAGACCGGGACAGGGGGCCGGTGGCTATGGCTACACCTTC. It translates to CASRPGQGAGGYGYTF.

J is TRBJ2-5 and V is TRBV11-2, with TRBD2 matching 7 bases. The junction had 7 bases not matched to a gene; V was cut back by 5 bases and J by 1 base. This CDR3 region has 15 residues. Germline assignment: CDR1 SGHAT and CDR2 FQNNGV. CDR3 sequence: CASSRSGTAQETQYF. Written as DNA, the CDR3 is TGTGCCAGCAGCAGAAGCGGGACCGCCCAAGAGACCCAGTACTTC.

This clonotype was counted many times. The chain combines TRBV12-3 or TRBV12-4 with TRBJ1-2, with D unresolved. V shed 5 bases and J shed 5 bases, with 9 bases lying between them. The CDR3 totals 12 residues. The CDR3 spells CASSKGGYGYTF. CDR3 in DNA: TGTGCCAGCAGTAAGGGAGGGTATGGCTACACCTTC.

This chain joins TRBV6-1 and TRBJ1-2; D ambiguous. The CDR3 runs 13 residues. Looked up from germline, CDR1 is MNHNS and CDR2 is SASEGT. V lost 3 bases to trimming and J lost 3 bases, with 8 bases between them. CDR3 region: CASSDGSYYGYTF. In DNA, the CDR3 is TGTGCCAGCAGTGACGGATCCTACTATGGCTACACCTTC.

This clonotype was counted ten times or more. The CDR3 loop is CASSPRTSGTGELFF. The CDR3 DNA reads as TGTGCCAGCAGTCCCAGGACTAGCGGCACCGGGGAGCTGTTTTTT. J is TRBJ2-2 and V is TRBV14; 10 nucleotides match TRBD2. V was clipped by 6 bases and J by 4 bases; unmatched bases: 5. The CDR3 length is 15 residues. The germline gives CDR1 SGHDN, CDR2 FVKESK.

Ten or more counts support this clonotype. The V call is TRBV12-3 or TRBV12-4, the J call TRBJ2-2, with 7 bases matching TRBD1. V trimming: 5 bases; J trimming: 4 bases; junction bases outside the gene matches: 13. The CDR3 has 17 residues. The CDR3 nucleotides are TGTGCCAGCAGTAGGACCAGGGGGATCAAAGGCACCGGGGAGCTGTTTTTT. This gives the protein CASSRTRGIKGTGELFF.

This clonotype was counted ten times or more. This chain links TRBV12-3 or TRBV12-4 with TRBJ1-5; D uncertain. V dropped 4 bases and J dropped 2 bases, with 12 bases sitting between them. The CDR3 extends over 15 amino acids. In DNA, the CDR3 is TGTGCCAGCAGTTCCTCGATCGGGGGCAATCAGCCCCAGCATTTT. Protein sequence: CASSSSIGGNQPQHF.

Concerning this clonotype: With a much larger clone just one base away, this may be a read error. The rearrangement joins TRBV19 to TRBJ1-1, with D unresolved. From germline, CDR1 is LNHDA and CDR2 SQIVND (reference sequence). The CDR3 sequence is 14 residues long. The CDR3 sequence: CASSNGRKNTEACF. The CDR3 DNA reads TGTGCCAGTAGTAACGGCAGGAAGAACACTGAAGCTTGCTTT.

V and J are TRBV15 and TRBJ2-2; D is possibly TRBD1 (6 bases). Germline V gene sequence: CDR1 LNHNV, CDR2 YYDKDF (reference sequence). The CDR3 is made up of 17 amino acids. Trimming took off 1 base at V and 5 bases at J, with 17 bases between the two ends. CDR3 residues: CATSRGPIGGWTGELFF. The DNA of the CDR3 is TGTGCCACCAGCAGAGGACCTATAGGGGGTTGGACCGGGGAGCTGTTTTTT.

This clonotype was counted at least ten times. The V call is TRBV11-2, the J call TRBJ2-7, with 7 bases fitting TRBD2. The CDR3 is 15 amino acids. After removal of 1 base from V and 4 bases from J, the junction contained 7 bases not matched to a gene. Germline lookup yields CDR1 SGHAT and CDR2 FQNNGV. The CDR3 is CASSLGLAVAYEQYF. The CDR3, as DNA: TGTGCCAGCAGCTTAGGCCTAGCGGTCGCTTACGAGCAGTACTTC.

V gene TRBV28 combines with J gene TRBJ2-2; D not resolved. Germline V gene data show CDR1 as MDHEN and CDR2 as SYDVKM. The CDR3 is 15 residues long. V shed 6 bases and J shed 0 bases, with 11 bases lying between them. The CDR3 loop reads CASRKASSNTGELFF. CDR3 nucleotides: TGTGCCAGCAGAAAGGCGTCCTCGAACACCGGGGAGCTGTTTTTT.